Described below is a single T cell receptor (beta chain) sequence and its context. Antigen unknown. Data came from immunoSEQ multiplex PCR; TCRdb stores just in-frame clones and leaves some out. The repertoire includes some 41,000 clones, over 75% of them detected once, and about 13% sits in the top ten. Germline V gene lookup returns CDR1 GTSNPN and CDR2 SVGIG (reference sequence). The CDR3 runs to 16 residues. Trimming took off 3 bases at V and 1 base at J, with 19 bases between the two ends. This sample was included in a study of OX40 agonist ivuxolimab in advanced cancers. The study, taken as a whole, reports: CD8+ T cells showed, on average, more clonal expansion than CD4+ cells.

The starting material was CD4+ or CD8+ T cells sorted from blood, obtained in a trial of the OX40 agonist ivuxolimab. This TCR derives from an adult with an advanced solid tumor such as melanoma, head and neck, liver or kidney cancer. This rearrangement joins TRBV30 to TRBJ2-7; D might be TRBD2 (6 bases). CDR3 sequence (DNA): TGTGCCTGGAGACCCCGGCCGGGAGTGGGATCCTACGAGCAGTACTTC. Residues: CAWRPRPGVGSYEQYF.